This T cell receptor (beta chain) appears in the sequencing data of a study of blood T cells in healthy people across ages. Extraction of total RNA produced a minimum of 5 micrograms from each sample. General study results and limits: TCR beta diversity correlated strongly with naive T cell percentage. While age rose, TCR beta diversity per million T cells dropped in a roughly linear way.

CDR3 length equals 12 residues. Germline V CDR1 and CDR2: DFQATT, SNEGSKA (reference sequence). Together with a sample-barcoded 5' primer, a J-beta primer mix was included in a second PCR lasting about 7 to 11 cycles. One entry per CDR3 protein, called by TCRdb with MiXCR from the 5' RACE reads. The sample gives 1.5 million to 2 million distinct CDR3 sequences, roughly 27% of which show up once; 7.7% is in the top ten. This clonotype was observed a handful of times. Its specificity is not known. One end of the junction is discordant with germline, which a read error may explain. The chain uses TRBV20-1 and TRBJ1-2; no reliable D call. This TCR was sampled from a woman in her 30s in good health. Specimen: blood. In nucleotides, the CDR3 is TGCAATGCTCCGGTTCTACATGATGGCTACACCTTC. Its translation is CNAPVLHDGYTF.